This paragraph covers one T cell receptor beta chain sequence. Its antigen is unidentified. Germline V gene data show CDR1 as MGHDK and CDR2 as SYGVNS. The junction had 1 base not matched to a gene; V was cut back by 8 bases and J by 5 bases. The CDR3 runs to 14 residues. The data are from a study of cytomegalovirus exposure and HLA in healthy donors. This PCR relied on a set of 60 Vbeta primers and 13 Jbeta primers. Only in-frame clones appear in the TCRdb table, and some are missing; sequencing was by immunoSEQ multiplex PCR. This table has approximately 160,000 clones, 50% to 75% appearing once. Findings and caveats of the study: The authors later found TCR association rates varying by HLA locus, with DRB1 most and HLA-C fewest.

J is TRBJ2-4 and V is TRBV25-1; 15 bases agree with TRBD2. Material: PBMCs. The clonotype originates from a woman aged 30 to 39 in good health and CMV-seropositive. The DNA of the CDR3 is TGTGCCAGCGGACTAGCGGGGGGGCAAAACATTCAGTACTTC. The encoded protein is CASGLAGGQNIQYF. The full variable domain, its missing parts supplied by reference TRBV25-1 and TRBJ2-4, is EADIYQTPRYLVIGTGKKITLECSQTMGHDKMYWYQQDPGMELHLIHYSYGVNSTEKGDLSSESTVSRIRTEHFPLTLESARPSHTSQYLCASGLAGGQNIQYFGAGTRLSVL.